This T cell receptor beta chain was profiled in a study of technical replicates of blood from a handful of donors (dated by TCRdb to about 2017). Trimming removed 2 bases from V and 8 bases from J, leaving 12 bases between the germline ends. There are 14 amino acids in the CDR3, from cysteine to phenylalanine inclusive. CDR3 DNA is the only sequence kept; it has 42 bases, read in frame from the first base. The germline V gene encodes CDR1 MNHEY and CDR2 SVGAGI. This clone was detected only once. The target of this receptor is not known. Per-nucleotide qualities are absent, and no much larger clonotype sits a single base away. Preparation of the library involved the immunoSEQ multiplex PCR assay. In TCRdb, the immuneACCESS table is reduced to in-frame sequences with V and J assigned. These tables do not hold every clone; where another copy was compared, an unresolved V gene accounts for under half, and the others remain unexplained. The table for this sample lists fewer than 20,000 clones; over 75% of them were counted only once. Jointly, the top ten make up 9.5% to 15% of the sample.

This chain is built from TRBV6-5 and TRBJ1-4; no D gene call is confident. The TCR originated in a human donor in good health. Sequenced: PBMCs. At the DNA level, the sequence is TGTGCCAGCAGTTACGTTCCGGGAAGCGAAAAACTGTTTTTT. This encodes CASSYVPGSEKLFF.